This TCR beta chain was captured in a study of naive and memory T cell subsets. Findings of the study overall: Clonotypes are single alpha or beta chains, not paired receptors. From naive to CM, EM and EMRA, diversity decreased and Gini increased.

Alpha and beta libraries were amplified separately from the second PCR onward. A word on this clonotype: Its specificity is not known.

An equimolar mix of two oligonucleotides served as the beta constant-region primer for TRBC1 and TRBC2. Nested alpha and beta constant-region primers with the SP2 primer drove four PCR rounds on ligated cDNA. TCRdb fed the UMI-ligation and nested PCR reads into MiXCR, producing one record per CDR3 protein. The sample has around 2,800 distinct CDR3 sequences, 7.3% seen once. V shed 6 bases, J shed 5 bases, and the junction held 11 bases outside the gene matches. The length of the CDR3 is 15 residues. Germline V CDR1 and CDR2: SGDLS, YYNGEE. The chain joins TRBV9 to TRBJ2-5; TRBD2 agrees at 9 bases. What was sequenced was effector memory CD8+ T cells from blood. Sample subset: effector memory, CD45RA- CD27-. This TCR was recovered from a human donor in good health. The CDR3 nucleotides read TGTGCCAGCACCCTTCAGGGACTAGCCGGTGAGACCCAGTACTTC. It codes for CASTLQGLAGETQYF.